This T cell receptor (beta chain) was sequenced for a study of PD-1 blockade in classical Hodgkin lymphoma. Study at large: Intravenous delivery of nivolumab at 3 mg/kg to patients occurred every 2 weeks. Study-level findings and limits: According to reports, newly diagnosed patients had lower baseline TCR diversity than healthy donors, and relapsed/refractory patients had lower baseline TCR diversity still.

Details on this clone: The antigen is undetermined.

Germline CDR1 reads LGHNA; CDR2 reads YNFKEQ. This CDR3 contains 16 residues. Trimming removed 2 bases from V and 3 bases from J, with 14 bases in between. After autologous stem cell transplantation all patients relapsed, and prior brentuximab vedotin exposure differed between cohorts. Assay used: immunoSEQ multiplex PCR; TCRdb lists only in-frame clones, some missing. The sample records about 150,000 clones, 78% being singletons. The chain recombines TRBV4-2 with TRBJ1-5, with D unclear. This clonotype was obtained from a human donor with classical Hodgkin lymphoma. Sequencing used peripheral blood mononuclear cells (PBMCs), obtained before the second cycle of nivolumab. The CDR3 spells CASSQNVQPSNQPQHF. The CDR3 nucleotides are TGTGCCAGCAGCCAAAACGTACAGCCTTCCAATCAGCCCCAGCATTTT.